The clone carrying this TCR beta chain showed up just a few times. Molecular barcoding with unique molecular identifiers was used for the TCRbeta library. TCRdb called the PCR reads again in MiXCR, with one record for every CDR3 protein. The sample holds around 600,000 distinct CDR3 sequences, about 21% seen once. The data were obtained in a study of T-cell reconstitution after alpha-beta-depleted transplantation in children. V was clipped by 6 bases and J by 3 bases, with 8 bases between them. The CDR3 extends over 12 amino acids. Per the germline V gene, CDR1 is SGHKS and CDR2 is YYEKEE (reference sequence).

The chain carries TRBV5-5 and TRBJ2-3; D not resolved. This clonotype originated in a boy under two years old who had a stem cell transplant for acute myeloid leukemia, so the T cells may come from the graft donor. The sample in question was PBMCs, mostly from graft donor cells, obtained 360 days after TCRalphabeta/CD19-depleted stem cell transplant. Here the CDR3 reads CASTLITDTQYF. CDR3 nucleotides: TGTGCCAGCACCTTAATTACAGATACGCAGTATTTT.